Given below is one T cell receptor beta chain in context. The assay was immunoSEQ multiplex PCR, and TCRdb's table has in-frame clones only and misses some. This sample carries about 100,000 clones, about 91% of them seen once, and the ten largest clones take around 20%. Germline V gene sequence: CDR1 MNHEY, CDR2 SVGAGI. Trimming took 11 bases from V and 8 from J, leaving 21 bases between them. The CDR3 runs 13 residues. These data come from a study of T cell responses to AZD1222 COVID-19 vaccine. Sequenced material: peripheral blood, taken on day 0 of AZD1222 vaccination. The clonotype comes from an adult in good health. V gene TRBV6-5 combines with J gene TRBJ1-2; D gene ambiguous. The CDR3 reads CAGRFIEESGYTF. The CDR3 bases are TGTGCCGGCCGGTTTATTGAGGAGAGCGGCTACACCTTC.